Here is one T cell receptor beta chain with its context. This clone was recorded a few times. What antigen it recognizes has not been identified. Base qualities were left out, and no much larger clone turns up one base away. This specimen comes from a study of blood T cell repertoires in COVID-19 (dated by TCRdb to the early 2020s). At the level of the whole study: Samples from collaborators originated in the United States, Italy and Spain and spanned both the acute and convalescent phases of COVID-19. Nearly every sample came with metadata listing a de-identified subject ID, COVID-19 status, age in years and sex. The dataset comprised deeply sampled blood TCRbeta repertoires from subjects exposed to, actively infected with, or recovered from COVID-19. The prospective study material was composed of cDNA or gDNA derived from T cells, B-cell-depleted T cells, or PBMCs. The samples were drawn from two sources: the first 160 participants of the ongoing ImmuneRACE study, and 1,000 to 1,500 subjects contributed by 6 global collaborators. The repertoires were released in a freely available public database intended as a resource for research on the immune response to SARS-CoV-2. Where available, HLA class I and class II types were obtained from metadata supplied by the sample provider rather than from assay-based typing.

For this chain, trimming is 4 bases at the V end and 3 bases at the J end, and the number of junction bases without a gene match is 6. Its CDR3 holds 14 amino acids, cysteine through phenylalanine. The only DNA kept is the CDR3, 42 bases in frame from the first base. Taken from the germline V gene (reference sequence), the CDR1 and CDR2 loops are LNHDA and SQIVND. Collaborating institutions collected whole blood in K2EDTA tubes following their own protocols. For TCRbeta analysis, collaborators shipped samples in one of three forms: frozen whole blood, isolated PBMCs, or DNA extracted from either of those sample types. Overall study results and their limits: The amount of clinical and demographic metadata varied by source and participant and was provided uncurated.

TCRbeta CDR3 regions were amplified from genomic DNA by means of the immunoSEQ Assay, a bias-controlled multiplex PCR. Processing in the source paper ran as follows. Nucleated cell counts per sample were estimated from amplification of reference gene primers within the assay. To quantify the absolute abundance of each unique TCRbeta CDR3 rearrangement, sequence reads were collapsed and filtered. Productive Simpson clonality was computed per sample as the square root of Simpson's diversity index over productive rearrangements. TCRdb holds this immuneACCESS table with in-frame rearrangements only. Some clones are missing; in checked studies, unresolved V genes explain under half, and the rest has no known cause. The V and J calls and clone size were taken over from that table, and D and trimming were inferred from the DNA. The sample table records tens of thousands of clones; around three quarters of these occur just once. Of the sample, about a sixth is held by the ten largest clones.

The sample taken for sequencing was peripheral blood. The chain links TRBV19 with TRBJ2-7, with TRBD2 identical over 7 junction bases. The TCR comes from a human donor in a cohort sampled during active COVID-19. The base sequence is TGTGCCAGTAGTACACCGGGACTACACTACGAGCAGTACTTC. Its protein reads: CASSTPGLHYEQYF.